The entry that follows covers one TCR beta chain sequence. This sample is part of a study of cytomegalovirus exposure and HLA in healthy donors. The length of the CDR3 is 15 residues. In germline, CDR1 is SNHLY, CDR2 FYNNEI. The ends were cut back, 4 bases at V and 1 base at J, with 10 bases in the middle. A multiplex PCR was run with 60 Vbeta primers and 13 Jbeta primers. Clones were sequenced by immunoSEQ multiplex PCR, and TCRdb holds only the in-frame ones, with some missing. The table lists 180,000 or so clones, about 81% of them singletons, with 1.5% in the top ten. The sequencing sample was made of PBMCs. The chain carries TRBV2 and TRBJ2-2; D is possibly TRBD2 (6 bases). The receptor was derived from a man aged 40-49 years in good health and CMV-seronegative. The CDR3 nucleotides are TGTGCCAGCAGTGGAGGAGGGCGGAACACCGGGGAGCTGTTTTTT. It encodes CASSGGGRNTGELFF.